The present TCR beta chain was sequenced within a study of OX40 agonist ivuxolimab in advanced cancers. Study as a whole: Dose-escalation patients were diagnosed with hepatocellular carcinoma, melanoma, renal cell cancer or head and neck cancer. Study-wide results and caveats: The expanded peripheral T cells' antigen specificity was not determined. CD4+ T cells averaged fewer expanded clones than CD8+ T cells.

Here immunoSEQ multiplex PCR was the method, and the copy in TCRdb shows in-frame clones only, minus some. This table holds about 40,000 clones, 88% found once. Germline V gene data show CDR1 as GTSNPN and CDR2 as SVGIG (reference sequence). The junction had 3 bases not matched to a gene; V was cut back by 6 bases and J by 2 bases. This CDR3 comprises 12 residues. Regarding this clone: No antigen is known for it.

Source: CD4+ or CD8+ T cells sorted from blood, taken in a trial of the OX40 agonist ivuxolimab. The rearrangement joins TRBV30 to TRBJ1-2; 7 nucleotides match TRBD1. The TCR sequence derives from an adult with an advanced solid tumor such as melanoma, head and neck, liver or kidney cancer. CDR3 sequence (DNA): TGTGCCTGTACAGGGGCAAACTATGGCTACACCTTC. It codes for CACTGANYGYTF. Looking up the rest from reference TRBV30 and TRBJ1-2 gives the full variable domain: SQTIHQWPATLVQPVGSPLSLECTVEGTSNPNLYWYRQAAGRGLQLLFYSVGIGQISSEVPQNLSASRPQDRQFILSSKKLLLSDSGFYLCACTGANYGYTFGSGTRLTVV.